A single sample gave rise to the 16 T cell receptor beta chains below, sequenced in a study of shared clonotypes between healthy human individuals. Clones were sequenced by immunoSEQ multiplex PCR, and TCRdb holds only the in-frame ones, with some missing. This sample has about 2 million clones, with approximately 95% found just once. Naive CD8 isolation took CD45RO-negative cells positively selected for CCR7 and excluded terminally differentiated effector memory CD45RA+ cells. The source material was naive CD8+ T cells sorted from blood. These receptors originate from a man between 18 and 35 years old in good health.

This chain links TRBV4-1 with TRBJ1-6; D gene uncertain. This CDR3 comprises 18 residues. The ends were cut back, 2 bases at V and 0 bases at J, with 14 bases in the middle. The germline CDR1 and CDR2 sequences are MGHRA and YSYEKL. The CDR3 DNA reads as TGCGCCAGCAGCCAAACGGGCAGAACGGGCTCCTATAATTCACCCCTCCACTTT. This translates into CASSQTGRTGSYNSPLHF.

The chain is built from TRBV18 and TRBJ2-1; either TRBD1 or TRBD2 may fit D (5 bases each). Between the trimmed V and J ends, which lost 0 bases and 13 bases, there was a span of 16 bases. CDR3 length: 14 amino acids. Germline V gene sequence: CDR1 KGHSH, CDR2 LQKENI. The CDR3 sequence is CASSPPLQGDIQFF. The CDR3 DNA is TGTGCCAGCTCACCACCGCTTCAGGGAGATATTCAGTTCTTC.

The CDR3 here is CASSQGGVNTGELFF. Here the CDR3 DNA reads TGCGCCAGCAGCCAAGGGGGGGTGAACACCGGGGAGCTGTTTTTT. J is TRBJ2-2 and V is TRBV4-1; TRBD2 might be the D (6 bases). Germline CDR1 reads MGHRA; CDR2 reads YSYEKL. The CDR3 consists of 15 residues. Trimming took off 1 base at V and 1 base at J, with 7 bases between the two ends.

V and J are TRBV28 and TRBJ1-4; the D gene is possibly TRBD1 (6 bases). The CDR3 totals 15 residues. V shed 7 bases and J shed 3 bases, with 15 bases lying between them. Germline V gives CDR1 MDHEN, CDR2 SYDVKM. The DNA for the CDR3 is TGTGCCAGCAACCCTACAGGGTTGGCTAATGAAAAACTGTTTTTT. Residues: CASNPTGLANEKLFF.

V usage is TRBV4-3 and J usage is TRBJ2-1, with 7 bases fitting TRBD2. The germline CDR1 and CDR2 sequences are LGHNA and YSLEER. The CDR3 loop spans 16 amino acids. V was pared by 0 bases and J by 4 bases, with 6 bases of the junction left unmatched. CDR3: CASSQDWLAEYNEQFF. CDR3 sequence (DNA): TGCGCCAGCAGCCAAGACTGGCTAGCGGAATACAATGAGCAGTTCTTC.

This chain links TRBV27 with TRBJ1-2; no reliable D call. Germline-derived CDR1 and CDR2 are MNHEY and SMNVEV (reference sequence). The CDR3 runs to 15 residues. Trimming removed 5 bases from V and 3 bases from J, with 16 bases in between. The CDR3 DNA reads as TGTGCCAGCAGTCCCCCCGGCCTTGGGGACTATGGCTACACCTTC. This gives the protein CASSPPGLGDYGYTF.

The chain joins TRBV11-2 to TRBJ2-7; D is unresolved. The CDR3 length is 14 residues. V lost 5 bases to trimming and J lost 0 bases, with 11 bases between them. Germline CDR1 and CDR2: SGHAT and FQNNGV. CDR3 DNA sequence: TGTGCCAGCAGCCTTGGTCCGAGCTCCTACGAGCAGTACTTC. It is translated as CASSLGPSSYEQYF.

This chain uses TRBV9 with TRBJ2-1; no definite D call. The CDR3 totals 13 residues. Germline V gene data show CDR1 as SGDLS and CDR2 as YYNGEE. Trimming took off 0 bases at V and 2 bases at J, with 3 bases between the two ends. The DNA of the CDR3 is TGTGCCAGCAGCGTAGCTACCTACAATGAGCAGTTCTTC. Residues: CASSVATYNEQFF.

The V gene is TRBV19, the J gene TRBJ1-3; perhaps TRBD1 as D (6 bases). Germline V gives CDR1 LNHDA, CDR2 SQIVND (reference sequence). Trimming left V 3 bases short and J 1 base short, with 13 bases between. The CDR3 covers 16 residues. DNA of the CDR3: TGTGCCAGTAGTATCCCCCAGGGGCAATCTGGAAACACCATATATTTT. This encodes CASSIPQGQSGNTIYF. The full variable domain, rest sourced from reference TRBV19 and TRBJ1-3, is DGGITQSPKYLFRKEGQNVTLSCEQNLNHDAMYWYRQDPGQGLRLIYYSQIVNDFQKGDIAEGYSVSREKKESFPLTVTSAQKNPTAFYLCASSIPQGQSGNTIYFGEGSWLTVV.

CDR3 amino acids: CASSPTVGYEQFF. CDR3 DNA sequence: TGTGCCAGCAGCCCTACCGTGGGGTATGAGCAGTTCTTC. V gene TRBV7-9 combines with J gene TRBJ2-1; no definite D call. The V gene lost 5 bases and the J gene lost 8 bases, with 13 bases spanning the gap. This CDR3 contains 13 residues. Per germline, CDR1 SEHNR and CDR2 FQNEAQ (reference sequence).

The rearrangement joins TRBV5-1 to TRBJ1-4; no clear D. V shed 0 bases and J shed 7 bases, with 10 bases lying between them. The CDR3 extends over 14 amino acids. Germline V gene data show CDR1 as SGHRS and CDR2 as YFSETQ. In DNA form, the CDR3 reads TGCGCCAGCAGCTTGGTGGCTGAAGGTGAAAAACTGTTTTTT. It yields the protein CASSLVAEGEKLFF.

This chain joins TRBV4-3 and TRBJ2-7, with D possibly TRBD2 on 5 matching bases. The V end was cut by 3 bases, the J end by 1 base, with 13 bases between. Germline CDR1 and CDR2: LGHNA and YSLEER. This CDR3 spans 15 amino acids. The CDR3 DNA reads TGCGCCAGCAGCCAGCTGGGAGAAGGGTCCTACGAGCAGTACTTC. Encoded protein: CASSQLGEGSYEQYF.

The chain joins TRBV29-1 to TRBJ2-7; 12 bases are shared with TRBD2. J lost 3 bases, V lost 4 bases, and 7 bases had no gene match. The CDR3 totals 15 residues. Germline CDR1 SQVTM, CDR2 ANQGSEA. The CDR3 region has the DNA TGCAGCGTTGGATCGACTAGCGGGAGAGGCTACGAGCAGTACTTC. Its protein is CSVGSTSGRGYEQYF.

The rearrangement uses TRBV7-8 and TRBJ2-2; D remains unclear. This CDR3 has 13 amino acids. Between the trimmed V and J ends, which lost 8 bases and 10 bases, there was a span of 17 bases. CDR1 is SGHVS and CDR2 is FQNEAQ in the germline V gene. CDR3 loop: CASGSSVYSELFF. In DNA form, the CDR3 reads TGTGCCAGCGGCTCGTCGGTGTACTCGGAGCTGTTTTTT.

The gene calls are TRBV9 and TRBJ1-4; D not resolved. The V end was cut by 5 bases, the J end by 5 bases, with 16 bases between. The CDR3 contains 15 residues. Germline assignment: CDR1 SGDLS and CDR2 YYNGEE. DNA for the CDR3: TGTGCCAGCAGTGCCGTGGATAGGGCAAATGAAAAACTGTTTTTT. Its translation: CASSAVDRANEKLFF. Using reference TRBV9 and TRBJ1-4 for the parts outside the CDR3, the full variable domain is DSGVTQTPKHLITATGQRVTLRCSPRSGDLSVYWYQQSLDQGLQFLIQYYNGEERAKGNILERFSAQQFPDLHSELNLSSLELGDSALYFCASSAVDRANEKLFFGSGTQLSVL.

The rearrangement uses TRBV5-6 and TRBJ2-1; 10 bases align to TRBD2. With V trimmed by 2 bases and J by 7 bases, 3 bases remained unmatched. Looked up from germline, CDR1 is SGHDT and CDR2 is YYEEEE. This CDR3 has 14 amino acids. This CDR3 is CASSLGTSANEQFF. In nucleotides, the CDR3 is TGTGCCAGCAGCTTAGGGACTAGCGCTAATGAGCAGTTCTTC.